A single sample is the source of the 7 T cell receptor beta chains below, sequenced in a study of cytomegalovirus exposure and HLA in healthy donors. Primers included in the PCR were 60 Vbeta and 13 Jbeta primers. Measured with immunoSEQ multiplex PCR; TCRdb has only the in-frame clones, and not every one. The sample records about 88,000 clones, over 80% being singletons. Sequencing was done on a sample of PBMCs. The origin of the receptors is a man aged 18 to 29 in good health and CMV-seronegative.

This chain uses TRBV13 with TRBJ2-3; maybe TRBD2 (5 bases). This CDR3 comprises 13 residues. Trimming took off 5 bases at V and 4 bases at J, with 10 bases between the two ends. Germline-derived CDR1 and CDR2 are PRHDT and FYEKMQ (reference sequence). CDR3 sequence: CASSPTGADTQYF. The CDR3 nucleotides are TGTGCCAGCAGCCCCACCGGGGCAGATACGCAGTATTTT. The variable domain in full, with the rest retrieved from reference TRBV13 and TRBJ2-3, is AAGVIQSPRHLIKEKRETATLKCYPIPRHDTVYWYQQGPGQDPQFLISFYEKMQSDKGSIPDRFSAQQFSDYHSELNMSSLELGDSALYFCASSPTGADTQYFGPGTRLTVL.

This chain joins TRBV4-2 and TRBJ1-1; 7 bases agree with TRBD1. Trimming took 11 bases from V and 1 from J; bases not matched to a gene: 22. The CDR3 length is 18 residues. Germline V gives CDR1 LGHNA, CDR2 YNFKEQ. CDR3 amino acids: CASRAEAGGGQENTEAFF. The CDR3 region has the DNA TGTGCCTCACGGGCGGAGGCAGGGGGTGGGCAGGAGAACACTGAAGCTTTCTTT.

The chain is built from TRBV28 and TRBJ2-7, with D tentatively TRBD2 (5 bases). The V and J ends lost 7 bases and 2 bases respectively, with 9 bases between them. Germline-derived CDR1 and CDR2 are MDHEN and SYDVKM. The CDR3 contains 12 residues. The CDR3 loop is CASTSGPYEQYF. The CDR3, as DNA: TGTGCCAGCACGAGCGGACCCTACGAGCAGTACTTC.

About this clone: One end of the junction fails to match germline, which may point to a read error. The V call is TRBV9, the J call TRBJ2-7, with 9 bases aligning to TRBD2. The CDR3 has 15 amino acids. CDR1 and CDR2 (germline): SGDLS, YYNGEE. The CDR3 loop reads CASGVGGRASYEQYF. The DNA of the CDR3 is TGTGCCAGCGGCGTAGGCGGGAGGGCCTCCTACGAGCAGTACTTC. Full variable domain (outside the CDR3, taken from reference TRBV9 and TRBJ2-7): DSGVTQTPKHLITATGQRVTLRCSPRSGDLSVYWYQQSLDQGLQFLIQYYNGEERAKGNILERFSAQQFPDLHSELNLSSLELGDSALYFCASGVGGRASYEQYFGPGTRLTVT.

The chain couples TRBV18 to TRBJ1-5; D not certain. Trimming shortened V by 5 bases and J by 3 bases, and 5 bases separated the two germline ends. Germline V gene lookup returns CDR1 KGHSH and CDR2 LQKENI. This CDR3 is 12 amino acids long. The CDR3 DNA follows: TGTGCCAGCTCAGGAGACAATCAGCCCCAGCATTTT. Translating it yields CASSGDNQPQHF.

The rearrangement links TRBV27 to TRBJ2-2, with D unclear. CDR3 length equals 13 residues. Germline lookup yields CDR1 MNHEY and CDR2 SMNVEV (reference sequence). The V and J ends lost 2 bases and 5 bases respectively, with 6 bases between them. In nucleotides, the CDR3 is TGTGCCAGCAGTTTAAGCAGGACCGGGGAGCTGTTTTTT. Amino acids: CASSLSRTGELFF.

The chain couples TRBV5-1 to TRBJ1-2; TRBD1 matches 9 bases. CDR1 and CDR2 from the germline V gene are SGHRS and YFSETQ. With V trimmed by 4 bases and J by 1 base, 5 bases remained unmatched. The CDR3 runs to 15 residues. The CDR3 here is CASSMGTGRNYGYTF. The DNA of the CDR3 is TGCGCCAGCAGCATGGGGACAGGGCGTAACTATGGCTACACCTTC.